The 13 T cell receptor beta chains reported below all come from one sample, sequenced in a study of T-cell memory formation after mild COVID-19. TCRdb called the 5' RACE reads again in MiXCR, with one record for every CDR3 protein. Counted here are hundreds of thousands of distinct CDR3 sequences, about 22% occurring once; the ten biggest clones make up about 8.2%. Sequenced: PBMCs or a T cell subset sorted from them (not recorded which). The receptor source for this set is an adult woman who had mild COVID-19 (a few samples of this study predate the infection). Cell type and time point are not known.

This clonotype turned up a few times. This chain connects TRBV6-5 to TRBJ2-7; D might be TRBD1 (5 bases). Trimming removed 6 bases from V and 9 bases from J, with 15 bases in between. The CDR3 extends over 12 amino acids. Germline CDR1 and CDR2: MNHEY and SVGAGI. In DNA form, the CDR3 reads TGTGCCAGCAGCCTCGACAGAGAAGTGCAGTACTTC. This sequence encodes CASSLDREVQYF.

J is TRBJ2-5 and V is TRBV7-2; D could derive from TRBD1 or TRBD2 (5 bases each). The V gene's germline CDR1 is SGHTA and CDR2 FQGNSA. V was pared by 5 bases and J by 1 base, with 20 bases between. The CDR3 runs 17 residues. CDR3 DNA: TGTGCCAGCAGCCGGGGCTCCAACGATCGTCGCCAAGAGACCCAGTACTTC. Encoded protein: CASSRGSNDRRQETQYF.

The CDR3 loop reads CSVETGGGTQYF. In DNA, the CDR3 is TGCAGCGTTGAAACAGGGGGCGGGACCCAGTACTTC. The chain is built from TRBV29-1 and TRBJ2-5; 9 bases are a match to TRBD1. Germline CDR1 reads SQVTM; CDR2 reads ANQGSEA. The V segment lost 2 bases and the J segment 7 bases; nucleotides outside the gene matches: 2. This CDR3 region has 12 residues.

This clonotype was found a few times. Here the CDR3 reads CASSLRGAHNEQFF. In nucleotides, the CDR3 is TGTGCCAGCAGCCTTCGGGGGGCCCACAATGAGCAGTTCTTC. V and J are TRBV27 and TRBJ2-1; perhaps TRBD2 as D (7 bases). CDR1 is MNHEY and CDR2 is SMNVEV in the germline V gene (reference sequence). This CDR3 region has 14 residues. V lost 6 bases and J lost 5, with 14 bases in between.

The chain is built from TRBV19 and TRBJ2-2; maybe TRBD2 (5 bases). Germline CDR1 is LNHDA and CDR2 is SQIVND (reference sequence). This CDR3 has 14 residues. Trimming removed 1 base at V and 5 bases at J, with 8 bases between. DNA of the CDR3: TGTGCCAGTAGTATAGGACTAATTACCGGGGAGCTGTTTTTT. Translating it yields CASSIGLITGELFF.

The chain uses TRBV20-1 and TRBJ2-7; no definite D call. V was cut by 5 bases and J by 2 bases, with 13 bases left in between. The CDR3 has 13 residues. CDR1 DFQATT and CDR2 SNEGSKA come from the germline V gene (reference sequence). The CDR3 DNA is TGCAGTGCTCCCGCGCCGGGCCCCTACGAGCAGTACTTC. This encodes CSAPAPGPYEQYF.

This clonotype occurred a few times. V usage is TRBV11-1 and J usage is TRBJ2-4; 10 bases map to TRBD1. The CDR3 runs to 14 residues. CDR1 and CDR2 from the germline V gene are SGHAT and FQDESV (reference sequence). J gave up 6 bases and V 3 bases, and 2 bases lay outside the gene matches. The CDR3 loop is CASSFGTGVNIQYF. For the CDR3, the DNA is TGTGCCAGCAGCTTTGGGACAGGGGTAAACATTCAGTACTTC.

The V gene is TRBV9, the J gene TRBJ2-5; TRBD2 agrees at 14 bases. Germline values: CDR1 SGDLS, CDR2 YYNGEE. Unmatched junction bases numbered 3, after V lost 0 bases and J lost 2 bases. The CDR3 runs 17 residues. CDR3 residues: CASSVGGLAGDQETQYF. For the CDR3, the DNA is TGTGCCAGCAGCGTAGGGGGACTAGCGGGGGATCAAGAGACCCAGTACTTC.

This clonotype was found a few times. The rearrangement uses TRBV24-1 and TRBJ2-3; D is possibly TRBD1 (5 bases). CDR1 and CDR2 (germline): KGHDR, SFDVKD. Trimming removed 3 bases at V and 0 bases at J, with 12 bases between. The CDR3 extends over 16 amino acids. The CDR3 region has the DNA TGTGCCACCAGTGATCAGGGATTCGGTAGCACAGATACGCAGTATTTT. It is translated as CATSDQGFGSTDTQYF.

The chain couples TRBV9 to TRBJ2-7; possibly TRBD2 for D (7 bases). The CDR3 is 14 residues long. Trimming removed 0 bases from V and 7 bases from J, with 14 bases in between. Germline V gene data show CDR1 as SGDLS and CDR2 as YYNGEE. This CDR3 is CASSVASGGGEQYF. The DNA of the CDR3 is TGTGCCAGCAGCGTAGCTAGCGGAGGGGGTGAGCAGTACTTC.

This clonotype showed up just a few times. V and J are TRBV4-1 and TRBJ1-5; D might be TRBD1 (5 bases). CDR3 length: 16 amino acids. Germline V gene lookup returns CDR1 MGHRA and CDR2 YSYEKL. V lost 0 bases and J 6 bases, leaving 15 bases between the germline ends. The CDR3 spells CASSQEVRAPTQPQHF. For the CDR3, the DNA is TGCGCCAGCAGCCAAGAAGTCAGGGCCCCTACTCAGCCCCAGCATTTT.

The chain couples TRBV19 to TRBJ1-6, with TRBD1 as a possible D gene (5 bases). The germline V gene has CDR1 LNHDA and CDR2 SQIVND (reference sequence). V was pared by 5 bases and J by 6 bases, with 14 bases between. The CDR3 spans 15 residues. The CDR3 coding sequence is TGTGCCAGTAGTCCTAGACCAAGGGGTAATTCACCCCTCCACTTT. Translating it yields CASSPRPRGNSPLHF.

The V and J genes are TRBV7-6 and TRBJ1-1; 11 bases agree with TRBD1. Germline CDR1 and CDR2: SGHVS and FNYEAQ. The CDR3 consists of 15 residues. V trimming: 5 bases; J trimming: 5 bases; junction bases outside the gene matches: 7. The CDR3 bases are TGTGCCAGCAGCCCTAGGACAGGGGGCGGTACTGAAGCTTTCTTT. Protein product: CASSPRTGGGTEAFF.